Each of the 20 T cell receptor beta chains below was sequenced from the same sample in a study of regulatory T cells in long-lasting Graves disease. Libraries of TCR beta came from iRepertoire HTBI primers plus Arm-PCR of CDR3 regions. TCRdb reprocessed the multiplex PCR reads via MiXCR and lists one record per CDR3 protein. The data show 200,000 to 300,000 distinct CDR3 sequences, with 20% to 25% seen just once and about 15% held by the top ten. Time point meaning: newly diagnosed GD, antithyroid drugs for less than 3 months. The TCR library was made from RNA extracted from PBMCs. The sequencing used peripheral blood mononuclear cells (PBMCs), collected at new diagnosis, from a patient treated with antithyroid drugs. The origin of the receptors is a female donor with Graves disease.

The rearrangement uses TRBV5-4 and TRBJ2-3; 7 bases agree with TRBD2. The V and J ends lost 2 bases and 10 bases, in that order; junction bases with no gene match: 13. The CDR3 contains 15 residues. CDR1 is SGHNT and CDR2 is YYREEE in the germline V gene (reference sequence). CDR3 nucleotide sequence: TGTGCCAGCAGCTTCATAGTGGGCGGGAGTATGCCGCAGTATTTT. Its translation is CASSFIVGGSMPQYF.

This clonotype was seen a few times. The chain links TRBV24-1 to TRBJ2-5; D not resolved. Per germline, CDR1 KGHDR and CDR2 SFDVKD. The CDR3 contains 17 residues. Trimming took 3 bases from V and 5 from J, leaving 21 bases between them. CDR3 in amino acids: CATSDPAAGPFRETQYF. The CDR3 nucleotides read TGTGCCACCAGTGATCCCGCGGCCGGCCCCTTTCGGGAGACCCAGTACTTC.

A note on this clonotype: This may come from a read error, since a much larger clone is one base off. In DNA form, the CDR3 reads TGCGCCAGCAGCCTTTATCGGGACGCATCCTACAATGAGCAGTTCTTC. This gives the protein CASSLYRDASYNEQFF. V gene TRBV4-3 combines with J gene TRBJ2-1, with D possibly called TRBD1 or TRBD2 (5 bases each). The CDR3 sequence is 16 residues long. Trimming removed 4 bases at V and 1 base at J, with 14 bases between. Per germline, CDR1 LGHNA and CDR2 YSLEER.

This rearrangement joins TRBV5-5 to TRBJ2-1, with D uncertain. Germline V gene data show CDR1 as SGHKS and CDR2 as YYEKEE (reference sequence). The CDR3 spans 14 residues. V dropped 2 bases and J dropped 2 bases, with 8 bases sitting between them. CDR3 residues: CASSFEVTYNEQFF. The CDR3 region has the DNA TGTGCCAGCAGCTTTGAGGTGACCTACAATGAGCAGTTCTTC.

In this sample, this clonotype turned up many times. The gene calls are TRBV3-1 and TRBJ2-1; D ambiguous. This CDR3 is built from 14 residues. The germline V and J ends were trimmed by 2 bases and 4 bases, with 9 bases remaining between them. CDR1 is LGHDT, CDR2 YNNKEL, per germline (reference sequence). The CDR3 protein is CASSQTTKYNEQFF. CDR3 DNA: TGTGCCAGCAGCCAAACTACCAAATACAATGAGCAGTTCTTC.

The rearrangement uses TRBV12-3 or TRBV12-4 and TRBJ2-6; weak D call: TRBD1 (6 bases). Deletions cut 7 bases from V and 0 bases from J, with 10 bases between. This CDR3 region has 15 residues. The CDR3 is CASKKQGSGANVLTF. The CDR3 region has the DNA TGTGCCAGCAAAAAACAGGGCTCTGGGGCCAACGTCCTGACTTTC.

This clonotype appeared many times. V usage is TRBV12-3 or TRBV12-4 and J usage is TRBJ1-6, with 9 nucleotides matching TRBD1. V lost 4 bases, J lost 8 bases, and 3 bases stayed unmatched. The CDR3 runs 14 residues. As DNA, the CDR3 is TGTGCCAGCAGTTACAGGGGGCAAGATTCACCCCTCCACTTT. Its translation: CASSYRGQDSPLHF.

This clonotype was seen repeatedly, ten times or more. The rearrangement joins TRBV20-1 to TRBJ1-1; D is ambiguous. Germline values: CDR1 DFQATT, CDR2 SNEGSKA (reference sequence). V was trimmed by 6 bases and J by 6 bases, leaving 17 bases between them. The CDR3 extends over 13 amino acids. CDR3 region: CSADRSGTAEAFF. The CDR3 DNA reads TGCAGTGCAGACCGCTCAGGTACCGCTGAAGCTTTCTTT.

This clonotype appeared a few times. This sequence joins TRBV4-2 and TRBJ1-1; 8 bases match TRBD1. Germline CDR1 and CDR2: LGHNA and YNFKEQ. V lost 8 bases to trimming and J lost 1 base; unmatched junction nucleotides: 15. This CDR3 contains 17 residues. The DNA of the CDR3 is TGTGCCAGCTCAGCGAAGGCAGGGGGCGCGGGGAACACTGAAGCTTTCTTT. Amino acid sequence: CASSAKAGGAGNTEAFF.

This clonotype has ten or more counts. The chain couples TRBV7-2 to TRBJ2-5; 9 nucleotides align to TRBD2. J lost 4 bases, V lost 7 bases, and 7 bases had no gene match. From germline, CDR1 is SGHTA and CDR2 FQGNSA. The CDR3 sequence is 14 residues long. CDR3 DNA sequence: TGTGCCAGCACTTCGGTAGCGGGAGCAGAGACCCAGTACTTC. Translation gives CASTSVAGAETQYF.

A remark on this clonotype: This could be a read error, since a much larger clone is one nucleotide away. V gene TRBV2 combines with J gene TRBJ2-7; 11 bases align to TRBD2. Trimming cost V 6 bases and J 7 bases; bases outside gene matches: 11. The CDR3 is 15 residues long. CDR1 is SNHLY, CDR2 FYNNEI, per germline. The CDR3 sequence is CASRRQLAGVEEQYF. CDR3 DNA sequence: TGTGCCAGCAGACGACAACTAGCGGGGGTGGAAGAGCAGTACTTC.

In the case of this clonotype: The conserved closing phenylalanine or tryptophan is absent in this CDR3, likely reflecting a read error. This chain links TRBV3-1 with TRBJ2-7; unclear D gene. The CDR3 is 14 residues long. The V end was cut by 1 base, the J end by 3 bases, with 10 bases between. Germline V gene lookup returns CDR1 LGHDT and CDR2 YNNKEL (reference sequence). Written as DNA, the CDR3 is TGTGCCAGCAGCCAAGGGTTTAGCAGCTACGAGCAGTACTAC. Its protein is CASSQGFSSYEQYY.

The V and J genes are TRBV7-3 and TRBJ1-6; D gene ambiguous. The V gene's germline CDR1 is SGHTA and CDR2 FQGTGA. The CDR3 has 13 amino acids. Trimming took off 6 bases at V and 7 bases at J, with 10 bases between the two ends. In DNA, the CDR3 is TGTGCCAGCAGTTTTGGTCCCAATTCACCCCTCCACTTT. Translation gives CASSFGPNSPLHF. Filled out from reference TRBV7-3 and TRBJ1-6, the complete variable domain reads GAGVSQTPSNKVTEKGKYVELRCDPISGHTALYWYRQSLGQGPEFLIYFQGTGAADDSGLPNDRFFAVRPEGSVSTLKIQRTERGDSAVYLCASSFGPNSPLHFGNGTRLTVT.

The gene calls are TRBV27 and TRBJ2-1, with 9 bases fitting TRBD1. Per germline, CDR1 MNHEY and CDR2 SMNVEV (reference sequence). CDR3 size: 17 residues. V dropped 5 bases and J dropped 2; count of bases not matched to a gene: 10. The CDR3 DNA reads TGTGCCAGCAGTAATCACCGGGACAGGGATCCCTACAATGAGCAGTTCTTC. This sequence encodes CASSNHRDRDPYNEQFF.

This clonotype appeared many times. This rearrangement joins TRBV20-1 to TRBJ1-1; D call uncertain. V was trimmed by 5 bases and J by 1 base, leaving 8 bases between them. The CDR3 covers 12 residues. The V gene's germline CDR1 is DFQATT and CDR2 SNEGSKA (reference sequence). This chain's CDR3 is CSAAERNTEAFF. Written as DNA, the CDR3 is TGCAGTGCTGCCGAAAGGAACACTGAAGCTTTCTTT.

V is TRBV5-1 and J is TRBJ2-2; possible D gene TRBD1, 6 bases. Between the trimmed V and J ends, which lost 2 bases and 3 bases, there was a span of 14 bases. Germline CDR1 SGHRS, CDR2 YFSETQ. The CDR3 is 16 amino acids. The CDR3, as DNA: TGCGCCAGCAGCTTTACAGGGACCTGGGACACCGGGGAGCTGTTTTTT. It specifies CASSFTGTWDTGELFF.

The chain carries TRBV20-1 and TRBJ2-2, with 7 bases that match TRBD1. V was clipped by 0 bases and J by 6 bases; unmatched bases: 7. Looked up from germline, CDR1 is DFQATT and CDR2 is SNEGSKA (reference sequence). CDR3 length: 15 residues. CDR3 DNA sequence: TGCAGTGCTAGAGATCAGGGGGTCCACGCCGGGGAGCTGTTTTTT. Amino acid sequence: CSARDQGVHAGELFF.

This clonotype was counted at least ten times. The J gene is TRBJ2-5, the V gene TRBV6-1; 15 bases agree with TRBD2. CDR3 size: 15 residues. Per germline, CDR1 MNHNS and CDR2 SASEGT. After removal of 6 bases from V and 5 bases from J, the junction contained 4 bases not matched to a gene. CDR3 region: CASSPGTSGRETQYF. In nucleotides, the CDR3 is TGTGCCAGCAGCCCCGGGACTAGCGGGAGGGAGACCCAGTACTTC.

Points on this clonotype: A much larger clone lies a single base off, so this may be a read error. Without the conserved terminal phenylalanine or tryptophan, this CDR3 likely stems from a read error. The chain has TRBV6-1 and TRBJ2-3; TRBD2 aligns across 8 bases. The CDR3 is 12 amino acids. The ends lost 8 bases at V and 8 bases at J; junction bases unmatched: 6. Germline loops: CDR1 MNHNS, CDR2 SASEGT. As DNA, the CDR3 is TGTGCCAGCGCGACTAGCGTTGGTACGCAGTATCTT. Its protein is CASATSVGTQYL.

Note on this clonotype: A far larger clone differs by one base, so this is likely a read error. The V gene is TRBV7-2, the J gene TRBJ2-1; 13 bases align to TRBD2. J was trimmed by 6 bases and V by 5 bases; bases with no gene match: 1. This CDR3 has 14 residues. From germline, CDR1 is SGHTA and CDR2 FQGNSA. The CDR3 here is CASSRTSGGNEQFF. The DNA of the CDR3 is TGTGCCAGCAGCCGGACTAGCGGGGGCAATGAGCAGTTCTTC.